The rows below give T cell receptor beta chains drawn from one sample of a study of cytomegalovirus exposure and HLA in healthy donors. Clones were sequenced by immunoSEQ multiplex PCR, and TCRdb holds only the in-frame ones, with some missing. The repertoire holds some 56,000 clones, with 85% to 95% as singletons. Source material: PBMCs. The receptors here all came from a young man in good health and CMV-seronegative. The CDR3 runs from the conserved cysteine through the conserved F or W. Each record gives: D gene, J gene, clone size, V gene, CDR3 DNA, CDR3 protein. D genes are given only for firm matches. Expanded clones are given a class, and other clones once, few, many or no size at all.

D gene: NA; J gene: TRBJ2-5; clone size: NA; V gene: TRBV7-2; CDR3 DNA: TGTGCCAGCAGCAGAAGCACCGGGACCCTAGGGGGAGAGACCCAGTACTTC; CDR3 protein: CASSRSTGTLGGETQYF
D gene: NA; J gene: TRBJ2-7; clone size: NA; V gene: TRBV15; CDR3 DNA: TGTGCCACCAGCAGAGGTAGCCTCTACTACGAGCAGTACTTC; CDR3 protein: CATSRGSLYYEQYF
D gene: TRBD2; J gene: TRBJ2-1; clone size: NA; V gene: TRBV6-5; CDR3 DNA: TGTGCCAGCAGTTACTCGACTAGCGGGAATGAGCAGTTCTTC; CDR3 protein: CASSYSTSGNEQFF
D gene: NA; J gene: TRBJ2-2; clone size: NA; V gene: TRBV4-3; CDR3 DNA: TGCGCCAGCAGCCAACAGGACTTGGGGACCGGGGAGCTGTTTTTT; CDR3 protein: CASSQQDLGTGELFF
D gene: TRBD1; J gene: TRBJ2-1; clone size: NA; V gene: TRBV7-2; CDR3 DNA: TGTGCCAGCAGCTTTAGGACAGGGCCTTACAATGAGCAGTTCTTC; CDR3 protein: CASSFRTGPYNEQFF
D gene: TRBD1; J gene: TRBJ2-3; clone size: NA; V gene: TRBV7-6; CDR3 DNA: TGTGCCAGCAGCTCGGAGTTTAGACTACAGGGGTTCGCAGATACGCAGTATTTT; CDR3 protein: CASSSEFRLQGFADTQYF
D gene: TRBD2; J gene: TRBJ2-7; clone size: once; V gene: TRBV11-1; CDR3 DNA: TGTGCCAGCAGCCCGGGGAGCGGGAGGGGGTCCTACGAGCAGTACTTC; CDR3 protein: CASSPGSGRGSYEQYF
D gene: TRBD1; J gene: TRBJ1-5; clone size: few; V gene: TRBV19; CDR3 DNA: TGTGCCAGTAGTAGGGGGACAGGGCATCAGCCCCAGCATTTT; CDR3 protein: CASSRGTGHQPQHF
D gene: NA; J gene: TRBJ1-2; clone size: NA; V gene: TRBV19; CDR3 DNA: TGTGCCAGTTCTCAGACTCTTAACTATGGCTACACCTTC; CDR3 protein: CASSQTLNYGYTF
D gene: TRBD2; J gene: TRBJ2-3; clone size: NA; V gene: TRBV4-1; CDR3 DNA: TGCGCCAGCAGCCAAATGATAGCGGGAGGCTCAGATACGCAGTATTTT; CDR3 protein: CASSQMIAGGSDTQYF
D gene: NA; J gene: TRBJ2-7; clone size: NA; V gene: TRBV7-8; CDR3 DNA: TGTGCCAGCAGCCGGAGACTAATGGAGTACGAGCAGTACTTC; CDR3 protein: CASSRRLMEYEQYF
D gene: TRBD2; J gene: TRBJ2-2; clone size: NA; V gene: TRBV4-3; CDR3 DNA: TGCGCCAGCAGCCGCCAGGCTAGCGGAAAAACCGGGGAGCTGTTTTTT; CDR3 protein: CASSRQASGKTGELFF
D gene: TRBD2; J gene: TRBJ2-1; clone size: NA; V gene: TRBV6-7; CDR3 DNA: TGTGCCAGCAGGTGGTCAACTAGCGGGTCGTCCTACAATGAGCAGTTCTTC; CDR3 protein: CASRWSTSGSSYNEQFF
D gene: TRBD1; J gene: TRBJ2-3; clone size: NA; V gene: TRBV6-4; CDR3 DNA: TGTGCCAGCAGTGAAGGTGGGACAGGCACAGATACGCAGTATTTT; CDR3 protein: CASSEGGTGTDTQYF
D gene: NA; J gene: TRBJ2-7; clone size: NA; V gene: TRBV7-9; CDR3 DNA: TGTGCCAGCAGCCCCGCGGGTAGCTCCTACGAGCAGTACTTC; CDR3 protein: CASSPAGSSYEQYF